This TCR beta chain appears in the sequencing data of a study of T cells in Graves' hyperthyroidism and ophthalmopathy. Details on this clonotype: What it binds is unknown.

RNA transcripts served as the template for amplifying TCR beta CDR3 regions. Initially, a first-round RT-PCR of the TCR CDR3 employed the HTBI primer set. One entry per CDR3 protein results from TCRdb running MiXCR on the multiplex PCR reads. The table includes about 570,000 distinct CDR3 sequences, 46% detected once. Used for diagnoses were clinical symptoms, serum thyroxine and TRAb, thyroid ultrasound and orbital computed tomography. Broader study findings: Classification by a 13 V-J model distinguished ophthalmopathy from stable hyperthyroidism.

The germline gives CDR1 SGHTA, CDR2 FQGTGA. Trimming cost V 1 base and J 10 bases, with 28 bases left between them. The CDR3 runs to 18 residues. The receptor's source is an adult woman with Graves' disease, either hyperthyroidism or ophthalmopathy (not recorded which). The gene calls are TRBV7-3 and TRBJ1-2, with D possibly matching TRBD1 (5 bases). Material for sequencing was peripheral blood or thyroid tissue (not recorded which). CDR3 sequence: CASSLSLRGGSRGYNYTF. CDR3 bases: TGTGCCAGCAGCTTAAGCCTCCGTGGTGGCAGCCGGGGCTATAACTACACCTTC.